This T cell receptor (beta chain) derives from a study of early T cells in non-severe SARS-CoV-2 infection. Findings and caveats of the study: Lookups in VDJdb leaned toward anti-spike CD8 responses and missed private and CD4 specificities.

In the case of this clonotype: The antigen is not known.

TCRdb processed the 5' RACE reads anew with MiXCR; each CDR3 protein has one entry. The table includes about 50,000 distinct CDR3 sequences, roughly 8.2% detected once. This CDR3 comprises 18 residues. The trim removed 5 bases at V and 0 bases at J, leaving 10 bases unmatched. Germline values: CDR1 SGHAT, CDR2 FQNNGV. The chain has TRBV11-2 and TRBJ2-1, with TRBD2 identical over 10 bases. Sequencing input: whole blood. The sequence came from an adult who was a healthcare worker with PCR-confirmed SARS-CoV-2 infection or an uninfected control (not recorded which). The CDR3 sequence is CASSLWSLAGDSYNEQFF. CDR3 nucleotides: TGTGCCAGCAGCCTCTGGTCCCTAGCGGGAGACTCCTACAATGAGCAGTTCTTC.